This T cell receptor (beta chain) originates from a study of radiation and T cells in renal cell carcinoma. Study results and limitations: From baseline, blood top tumor clonotypes peaked at 2 weeks post-radiation.

This sample's time point: blood 4 weeks post-SBRT, at nephrectomy. Sample treatment: 15 Gy SBRT to primary tumor, nephrectomy 4 weeks later. Nephrectomy followed 15 Gy stereotactic body radiation by 4 weeks. Serial blood draws occurred at baseline and 2 and 4 weeks post-SBRT. The patient's renal cell carcinoma had clear cell pathology. Comment on this clone: As yet, its antigen is unknown.

The table came from immunoSEQ multiplex PCR; TCRdb's copy has only in-frame clones and leaves some out. In the table there are around 180,000 clones, 88% of which are singletons. Per the germline V gene, CDR1 is LGHNA and CDR2 is YSLEER. The CDR3 has 15 amino acids. V lost 2 bases and J 3 bases, leaving 10 bases between the germline ends. Sequencing was performed on blood, taken from a patient whose treatment included radiotherapy and nephrectomy. The V and J genes are TRBV4-3 and TRBJ1-4; D may be TRBD1 (5 bases). The sequence came from a woman aged 45 to 65 with renal cell carcinoma. This CDR3 is CASSQSGHSNEKLFF. CDR3 nucleotide sequence: TGCGCCAGCAGCCAATCAGGGCACTCTAATGAAAAACTGTTTTTT.